Following are 22 T cell receptor beta chains from one sample sequenced in a study of cytomegalovirus exposure and HLA in healthy donors. Data came from immunoSEQ multiplex PCR; TCRdb stores just in-frame clones and leaves some out. This table holds 150,000 or so clones, roughly 86% found once. The material sequenced was PBMCs. The receptors stem from a young man in good health and CMV-seropositive.

The V and J genes are TRBV6-4 and TRBJ2-1; 12 nucleotides align to TRBD1. Germline lookup yields CDR1 MRHNA and CDR2 SNTAGT. The CDR3 has 16 residues. Trimming at V came to 6 bases and at J to 8 bases, leaving 11 bases not matched to a gene. The CDR3 region is CASSPREGTGGDEQFF. The DNA of the CDR3 is TGTGCCAGCAGCCCAAGGGAGGGGACAGGGGGCGATGAGCAGTTCTTC.

The chain recombines TRBV19 with TRBJ1-5; 9 positions agree with TRBD1. Trimming took 3 bases from V and 5 from J; bases not matched to a gene: 8. Germline V gene sequence: CDR1 LNHDA, CDR2 SQIVND (reference sequence). The CDR3 spans 16 residues. CDR3: CASSIQGQGVHQPQHF. CDR3 coding DNA: TGTGCCAGTAGTATTCAGGGACAGGGAGTGCATCAGCCCCAGCATTTT.

This chain joins TRBV29-1 and TRBJ1-1, with 7 bases matching TRBD1. V gave up 7 bases and J gave up 0 bases; unmatched junction bases: 2. Germline loops: CDR1 SQVTM, CDR2 ANQGSEA. This CDR3 is 12 amino acids long. CDR3 nucleotides: TGCAGCGCCGGACAGGTGAACACTGAAGCTTTCTTT. Translated: CSAGQVNTEAFF.

J is TRBJ2-7 and V is TRBV18, with D perhaps TRBD2 (6 bases). Trimming pared 3 bases from V and 1 base from J, leaving 7 bases between. The germline CDR1 and CDR2 sequences are KGHSH and LQKENI. This CDR3 is 13 amino acids long. CDR3 sequence: CASSPRESYEQYF. CDR3 DNA: TGTGCCAGCTCACCCCGGGAGTCCTACGAGCAGTACTTC.

The chain links TRBV25-1 to TRBJ1-2; the D is unclear. The CDR3 has 13 residues. The germline V and J ends were trimmed by 5 bases and 5 bases, with 12 bases remaining between them. Germline V CDR1 and CDR2: MGHDK, SYGVNS. The CDR3 loop reads CASSPGGGYGYTF. In DNA form, the CDR3 reads TGTGCCAGCAGTCCCGGTGGCGGGTATGGCTACACCTTC.

The chain is built from TRBV4-3 and TRBJ1-1; TRBD1 might be the D (6 bases). In germline, CDR1 is LGHNA, CDR2 YSLEER. V gave up 0 bases and J gave up 11 bases, with 13 bases separating them. The CDR3 contains 13 residues. This CDR3 reads CASSQDTAGDAFF. The CDR3 region has the DNA TGCGCCAGCAGCCAAGATACGGCAGGGGACGCTTTCTTT.

This chain connects TRBV13 to TRBJ2-3; 9 bases line up with TRBD1. V trimming: 5 bases; J trimming: 6 bases; junction bases outside the gene matches: 9. The CDR3 consists of 15 residues. From germline, CDR1 is PRHDT and CDR2 FYEKMQ (reference sequence). The CDR3 DNA follows: TGTGCCAGCAGCGCTTACAGGGGGCGGTGGGATACGCAGTATTTT. It is translated as CASSAYRGRWDTQYF.

The genes are TRBV6-5 and TRBJ1-1; 7 positions agree with TRBD1. CDR3 size: 15 residues. The V segment lost 8 bases and the J segment 5 bases; nucleotides outside the gene matches: 14. The germline gives CDR1 MNHEY, CDR2 SVGAGI. CDR3 sequence: CASHTEGGEGTEAFF. The CDR3 DNA follows: TGTGCCAGCCACACGGAAGGGGGCGAAGGAACTGAAGCTTTCTTT.

The chain carries TRBV4-2 and TRBJ2-5, with D hard to call. CDR3 length: 13 amino acids. The germline CDR1 and CDR2 sequences are LGHNA and YNFKEQ. V was shortened by 4 bases and J by 5 bases, with 11 bases between the two germline ends. The CDR3 DNA sequence: TGTGCCAGCAGCCTCCTTCGGTGGGAGACCCAGTACTTC. Protein product: CASSLLRWETQYF.

V and J are TRBV4-3 and TRBJ2-1, with 10 nucleotides matching TRBD2. Trimming cost V 1 base and J 7 bases; bases outside gene matches: 10. The CDR3 is made up of 17 amino acids. Germline CDR1 and CDR2: LGHNA and YSLEER. The CDR3 nucleotides are TGCGCCAGCAGCCAAGGAGATCTAGCGGGAGTTGCGAATGAGCAGTTCTTC. Translated: CASSQGDLAGVANEQFF.

This clone was observed a single time. The gene calls are TRBV7-2 and TRBJ1-2, with D tentatively TRBD1 (5 bases). This CDR3 has 11 residues. The V end lost 1 base, the J end lost 14 bases, and 11 bases lay between the germline ends. CDR1 is SGHTA and CDR2 is FQGNSA in the germline V gene. Written as DNA, the CDR3 is TGTGCCAGCAGCTTAGGGTCCAGGGTAACCTTC. This sequence encodes CASSLGSRVTF.

This rearrangement joins TRBV9 to TRBJ1-4; 9 bases match TRBD1. The CDR3 is 16 amino acids. Germline values: CDR1 SGDLS, CDR2 YYNGEE. The trim removed 3 bases at V and 4 bases at J, leaving 7 bases unmatched. In DNA, the CDR3 is TGTGCCAGCAGCGGCACAGGGGGCGAGGGTAATGAAAAACTGTTTTTT. Protein: CASSGTGGEGNEKLFF.

Only a few counts were recorded for this clone. The rearrangement joins TRBV18 to TRBJ2-3; TRBD1 might be the D (6 bases). V was cut by 4 bases and J by 3 bases, with 8 bases left in between. Germline V lookup: CDR1 KGHSH, CDR2 LQKENI. The length of the CDR3 is 13 residues. CDR3 sequence reads: CASSQQGTDTQYF. Written as DNA, the CDR3 is TGTGCCAGCTCACAACAGGGAACAGATACGCAGTATTTT.

The chain is built from TRBV4-1 and TRBJ1-4, with D maybe TRBD1 (6 bases). Trimming left V 0 bases short and J 7 bases short, with 12 bases between. Per germline, CDR1 MGHRA and CDR2 YSYEKL. This CDR3 has 15 residues. The CDR3 loop is CASSQERGTGEKLFF. CDR3 sequence (DNA): TGCGCCAGCAGCCAAGAAAGGGGGACGGGTGAAAAACTGTTTTTT.

The genes are TRBV7-2 and TRBJ1-1; 7 bases fit TRBD1. CDR3 size: 14 residues. V lost 3 bases and J lost 8; bases outside the gene matches: 9. CDR1 is SGHTA, CDR2 FQGNSA, per germline. The CDR3 is CASSLRTRQGEAFF. CDR3 coding DNA: TGTGCCAGCAGCTTGAGGACCAGACAGGGAGAAGCTTTCTTT.

The table lists this clone with a count of one. The chain is built from TRBV28 and TRBJ1-4; TRBD1 is a possible D gene (5 bases). V was shortened by 3 bases and J by 5 bases, with 19 bases between the two germline ends. The CDR3 sequence is 17 residues long. The germline V gene encodes CDR1 MDHEN and CDR2 SYDVKM. The CDR3 here is CASSFWGMGGINEKLFF. Here the CDR3 DNA reads TGTGCCAGCAGTTTTTGGGGTATGGGGGGGATCAATGAAAAACTGTTTTTT. The full variable domain, rest sourced from reference TRBV28 and TRBJ1-4, is DVKVTQSSRYLVKRTGEKVFLECVQDMDHENMFWYRQDPGLGLRLIYFSYDVKMKEKGDIPEGYSVSREKKERFSLILESASTNQTSMYLCASSFWGMGGINEKLFFGSGTQLSVL.

This clone was detected only once. The V gene is TRBV27, the J gene TRBJ2-3; 8 bases align to TRBD1. The germline CDR1 and CDR2 sequences are MNHEY and SMNVEV (reference sequence). V gave up 5 bases and J gave up 2 bases; unmatched junction bases: 9. The CDR3 length is 16 residues. As DNA, the CDR3 is TGTGCCAGCAGTGTCGACAGGGGCCGACTCACAGATACGCAGTATTTT. The encoded protein is CASSVDRGRLTDTQYF.

The rearrangement links TRBV11-2 to TRBJ2-7; D gene uncertain. V was trimmed by 5 bases and J by 1 base, leaving 15 bases between them. Germline V gives CDR1 SGHAT, CDR2 FQNNGV. This CDR3 region has 15 residues. CDR3 nucleotides: TGTGCCAGCAGCCCCAGTGAGGTACCTTCCTACGAGCAGTACTTC. Its translation is CASSPSEVPSYEQYF.

J is TRBJ1-2 and V is TRBV5-4; possibly TRBD1 for D (6 bases). Germline V gene sequence: CDR1 SGHNT, CDR2 YYREEE (reference sequence). Trimming cost V 2 bases and J 1 base, with 15 bases left between them. The CDR3 spans 16 residues. The CDR3 coding sequence is TGTGCCAGCAGCTTAGTACCTCCAGGGGTTAACTATGGCTACACCTTC. As protein: CASSLVPPGVNYGYTF.

This rearrangement joins TRBV4-3 to TRBJ2-7; the D gene is possibly TRBD1 (6 bases). The germline gives CDR1 LGHNA, CDR2 YSLEER. Trimming cost V 4 bases and J 2 bases, with 18 bases left between them. The CDR3 totals 16 residues. The CDR3 spells CASSPTLAGETYEQYF. CDR3 bases: TGCGCCAGCAGCCCCACCTTGGCAGGGGAGACCTACGAGCAGTACTTC.

V and J are TRBV7-8 and TRBJ1-1; unclear D gene. The germline CDR1 and CDR2 sequences are SGHVS and FQNEAQ. CDR3 length equals 15 residues. Deletions cut 5 bases from V and 4 bases from J, with 17 bases between. CDR3 protein: CASSPPTFRGTEAFF. The CDR3 DNA follows: TGTGCCAGCAGCCCCCCGACCTTTCGGGGCACTGAAGCTTTCTTT.

J is TRBJ2-3 and V is TRBV10-3; tentative D call: TRBD2 (6 bases). CDR3 length equals 14 residues. Between the trimmed V and J ends, which lost 8 bases and 2 bases, there was a span of 14 bases. Germline values: CDR1 ENHRY, CDR2 SYGVKD. The CDR3 loop is CAISPGRYTDTQYF. CDR3 nucleotide sequence: TGTGCCATCTCTCCCGGGAGATACACAGATACGCAGTATTTT.